Detailed here is one T cell receptor (beta chain). This specimen comes from a study of CXCR3-negative and CXCR3-positive naive CD8 T cells. The libraries of TRB cDNA were constructed through 5' RACE using UMI labels. Each CDR3 protein gets one entry in TCRdb, which reprocessed the 5' RACE reads and gives no DNA. In total, the table holds some 56,000 distinct CDR3 sequences. The TCR originated in a human donor in good health. Some clones in this sample may be carry-over from other donors' samples. The sequenced material came from memory CD8+ T cells from blood.

The CDR3 sequence is CASSQDYQANYGYTF. This chain joins TRBV3-1 and TRBJ1-2. This CDR3 has 15 amino acids. The germline V gene encodes CDR1 LGHDT and CDR2 YNNKEL (reference sequence).